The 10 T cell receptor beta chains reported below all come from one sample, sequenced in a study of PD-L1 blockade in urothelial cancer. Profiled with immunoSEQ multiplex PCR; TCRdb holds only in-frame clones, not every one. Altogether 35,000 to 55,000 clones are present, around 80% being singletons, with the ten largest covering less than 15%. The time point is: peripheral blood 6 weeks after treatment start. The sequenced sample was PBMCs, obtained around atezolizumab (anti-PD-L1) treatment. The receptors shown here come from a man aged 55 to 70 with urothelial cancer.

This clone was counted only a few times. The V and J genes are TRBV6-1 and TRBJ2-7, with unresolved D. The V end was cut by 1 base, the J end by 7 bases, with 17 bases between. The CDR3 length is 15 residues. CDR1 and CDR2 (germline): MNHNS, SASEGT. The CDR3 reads CASSEVAPQILEQYF. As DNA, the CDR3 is TGTGCCAGCAGTGAAGTAGCACCTCAGATTTTGGAGCAGTACTTC.

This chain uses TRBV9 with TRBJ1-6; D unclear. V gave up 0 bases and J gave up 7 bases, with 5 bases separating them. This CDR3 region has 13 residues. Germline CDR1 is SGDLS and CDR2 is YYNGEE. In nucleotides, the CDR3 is TGTGCCAGCAGCGTAGCTACGAATTCACCCCTCCACTTT. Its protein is CASSVATNSPLHF.

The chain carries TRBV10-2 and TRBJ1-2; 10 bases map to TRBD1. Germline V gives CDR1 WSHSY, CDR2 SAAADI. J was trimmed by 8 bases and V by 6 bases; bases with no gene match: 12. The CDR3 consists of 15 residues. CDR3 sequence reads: CASRIPRQGATGYTF. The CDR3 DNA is TGCGCCAGCAGGATTCCCCGACAGGGGGCGACCGGCTACACCTTC.

DNA for the CDR3: TGTGCCAGCAGCTTAGCGGGGAGCGGGTCCCCACCCCTCCACTTT. It specifies CASSLAGSGSPPLHF. The rearrangement links TRBV7-9 to TRBJ1-6; D remains ambiguous. CDR3 size: 15 residues. V lost 0 bases, J lost 11 bases, and 14 bases lay in between. Germline loops: CDR1 SEHNR, CDR2 FQNEAQ (reference sequence). Full variable domain (missing parts from reference TRBV7-9 and TRBJ1-6): DTGVSQNPRHKITKRGQNVTFRCDPISEHNRLYWYRQTLGQGPEFLTYFQNEAQLEKSRLLSDRFSAERPKGSFSTLEIQRTEQGDSAMYLCASSLAGSGSPPLHFGNGTRLTVT.

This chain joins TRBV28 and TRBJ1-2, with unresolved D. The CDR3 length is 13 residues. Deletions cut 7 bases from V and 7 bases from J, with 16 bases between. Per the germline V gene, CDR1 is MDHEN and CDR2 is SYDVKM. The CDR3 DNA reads TGTGCCAGCACCCGTATAGCGAGTCCTGGCTACACCTTC. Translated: CASTRIASPGYTF.

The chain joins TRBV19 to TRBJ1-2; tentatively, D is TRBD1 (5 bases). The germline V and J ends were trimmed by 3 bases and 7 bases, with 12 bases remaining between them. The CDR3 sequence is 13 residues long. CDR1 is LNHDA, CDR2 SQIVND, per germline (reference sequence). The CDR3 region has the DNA TGTGCCAGTAGTATTGGGGCACCTAGTGGCTACACCTTC. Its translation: CASSIGAPSGYTF.

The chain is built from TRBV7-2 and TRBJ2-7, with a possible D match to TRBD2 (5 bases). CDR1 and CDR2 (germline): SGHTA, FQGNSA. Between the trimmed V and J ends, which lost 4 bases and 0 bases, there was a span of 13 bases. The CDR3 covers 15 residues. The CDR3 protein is CASSYRASSSYEQYF. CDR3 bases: TGTGCCAGCAGCTATAGGGCTAGCAGCTCCTACGAGCAGTACTTC.

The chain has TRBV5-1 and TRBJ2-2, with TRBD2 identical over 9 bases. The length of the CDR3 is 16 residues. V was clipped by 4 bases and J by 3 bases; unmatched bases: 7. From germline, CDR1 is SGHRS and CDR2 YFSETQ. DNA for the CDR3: TGCGCCAGCAGCGCGGGGGCTAGCGGGGACACCGGGGAGCTGTTTTTT. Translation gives CASSAGASGDTGELFF.

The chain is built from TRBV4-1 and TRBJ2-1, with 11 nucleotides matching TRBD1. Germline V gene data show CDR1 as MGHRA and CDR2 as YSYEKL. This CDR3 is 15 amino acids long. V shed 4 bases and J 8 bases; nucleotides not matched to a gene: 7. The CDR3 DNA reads TGCGCCAGCAGCCCTGGGACAGGGGGTAGCGATGAGCAGTTCTTC. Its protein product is CASSPGTGGSDEQFF.

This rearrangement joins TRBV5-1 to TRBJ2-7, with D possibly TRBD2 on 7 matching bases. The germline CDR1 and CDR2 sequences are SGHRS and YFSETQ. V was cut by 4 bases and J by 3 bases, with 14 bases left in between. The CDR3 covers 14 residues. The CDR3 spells CASSPRGANYEQYF. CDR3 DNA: TGCGCCAGCAGCCCCCGGGGGGCCAACTACGAGCAGTACTTC.